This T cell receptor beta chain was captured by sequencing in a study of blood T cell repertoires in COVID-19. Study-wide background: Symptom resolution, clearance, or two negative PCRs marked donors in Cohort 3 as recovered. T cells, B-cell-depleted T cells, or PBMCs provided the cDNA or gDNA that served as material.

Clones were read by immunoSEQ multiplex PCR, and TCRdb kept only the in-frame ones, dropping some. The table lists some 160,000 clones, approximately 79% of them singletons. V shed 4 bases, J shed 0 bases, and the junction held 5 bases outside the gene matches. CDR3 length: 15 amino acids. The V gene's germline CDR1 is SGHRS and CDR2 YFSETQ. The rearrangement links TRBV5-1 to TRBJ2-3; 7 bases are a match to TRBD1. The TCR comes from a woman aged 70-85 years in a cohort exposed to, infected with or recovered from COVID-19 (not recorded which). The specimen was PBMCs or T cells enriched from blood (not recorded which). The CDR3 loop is CASSTGTASTDTQYF. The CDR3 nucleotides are TGCGCCAGCAGCACCGGGACAGCCAGCACAGATACGCAGTATTTT. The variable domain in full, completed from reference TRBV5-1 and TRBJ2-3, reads KAGVTQTPRYLIKTRGQQVTLSCSPISGHRSVSWYQQTPGQGLQFLFEYFSETQRNKGNFPGRFSGRQFSNSRSEMNVSTLELGDSALYLCASSTGTASTDTQYFGPGTRLTVL.